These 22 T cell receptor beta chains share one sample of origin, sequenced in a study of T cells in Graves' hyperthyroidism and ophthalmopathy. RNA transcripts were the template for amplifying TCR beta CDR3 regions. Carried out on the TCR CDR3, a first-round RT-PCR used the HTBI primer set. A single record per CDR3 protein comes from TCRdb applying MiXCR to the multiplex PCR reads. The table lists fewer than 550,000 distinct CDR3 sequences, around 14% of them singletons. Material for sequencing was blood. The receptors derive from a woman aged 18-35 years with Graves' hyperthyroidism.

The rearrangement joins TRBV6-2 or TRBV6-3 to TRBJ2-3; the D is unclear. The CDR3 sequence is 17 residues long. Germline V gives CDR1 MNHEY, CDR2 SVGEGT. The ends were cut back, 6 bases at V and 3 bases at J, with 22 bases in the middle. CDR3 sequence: CASRPGPLSGPTDTQYF. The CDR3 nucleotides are TGTGCCAGCAGACCCGGGCCGCTGTCCGGACCAACAGATACGCAGTATTTT.

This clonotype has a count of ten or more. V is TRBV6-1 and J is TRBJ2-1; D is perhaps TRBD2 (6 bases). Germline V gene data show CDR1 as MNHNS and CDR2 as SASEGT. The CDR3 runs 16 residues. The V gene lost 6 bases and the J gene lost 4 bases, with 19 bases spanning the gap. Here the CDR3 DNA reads TGTGCCAGCAGAACCCTTGGGGGAGGTTTTTACAATGAGCAGTTCTTC. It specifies CASRTLGGGFYNEQFF.

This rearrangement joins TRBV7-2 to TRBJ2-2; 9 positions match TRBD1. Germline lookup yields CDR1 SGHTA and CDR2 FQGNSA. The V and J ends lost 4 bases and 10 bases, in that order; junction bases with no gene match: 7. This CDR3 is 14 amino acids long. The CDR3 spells CASSSRTGAVELFF. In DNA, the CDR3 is TGTGCCAGCAGCTCAAGGACAGGGGCAGTGGAGCTGTTTTTT. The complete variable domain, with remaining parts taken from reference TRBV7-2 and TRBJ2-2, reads GAGVSQSPSNKVTEKGKDVELRCDPISGHTALYWYRQSLGQGLEFLIYFQGNSAPDKSGLPSDRFSAERTGGSVSTLTIQRTQQEDSAVYLCASSSRTGAVELFFGEGSRLTVL.

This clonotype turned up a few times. Here the CDR3 DNA reads TGTGCCAGCAGCCAAGTAGGCCCTCGGGGTTTCGAGCAGTACTTC. It specifies CASSQVGPRGFEQYF. The chain uses TRBV3-1 and TRBJ2-7; a possible D gene is TRBD2 (5 bases). Germline-derived CDR1 and CDR2 are LGHDT and YNNKEL (reference sequence). This CDR3 is built from 15 residues. V shed 1 base and J shed 6 bases, with 16 bases lying between them.

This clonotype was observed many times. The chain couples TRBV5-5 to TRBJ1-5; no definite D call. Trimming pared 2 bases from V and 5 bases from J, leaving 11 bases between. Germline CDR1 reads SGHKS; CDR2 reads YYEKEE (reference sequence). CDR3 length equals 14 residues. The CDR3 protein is CASSLVLGDQPQHF. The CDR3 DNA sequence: TGTGCCAGCAGCTTAGTCTTGGGCGATCAGCCCCAGCATTTT.

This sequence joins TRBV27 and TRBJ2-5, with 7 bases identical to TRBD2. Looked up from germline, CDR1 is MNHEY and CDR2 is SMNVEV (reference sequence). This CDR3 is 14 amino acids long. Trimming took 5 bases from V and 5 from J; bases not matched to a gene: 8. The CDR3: CASSLRGRPETQYF. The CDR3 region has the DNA TGTGCCAGCAGTCTTCGCGGGAGACCCGAGACCCAGTACTTC.

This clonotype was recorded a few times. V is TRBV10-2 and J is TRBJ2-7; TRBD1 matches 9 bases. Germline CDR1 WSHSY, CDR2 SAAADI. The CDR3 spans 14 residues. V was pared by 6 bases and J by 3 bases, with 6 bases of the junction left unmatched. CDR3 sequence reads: CASRLPGQGYEQYF. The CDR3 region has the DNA TGCGCCAGCAGGCTTCCGGGACAGGGCTACGAGCAGTACTTC.

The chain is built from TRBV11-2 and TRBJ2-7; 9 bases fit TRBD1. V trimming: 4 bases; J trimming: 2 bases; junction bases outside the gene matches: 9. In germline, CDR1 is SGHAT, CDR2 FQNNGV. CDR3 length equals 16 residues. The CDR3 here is CASSSYRGQRPYEQYF. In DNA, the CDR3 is TGTGCCAGCAGCTCCTACAGGGGGCAGCGGCCCTACGAGCAGTACTTC.

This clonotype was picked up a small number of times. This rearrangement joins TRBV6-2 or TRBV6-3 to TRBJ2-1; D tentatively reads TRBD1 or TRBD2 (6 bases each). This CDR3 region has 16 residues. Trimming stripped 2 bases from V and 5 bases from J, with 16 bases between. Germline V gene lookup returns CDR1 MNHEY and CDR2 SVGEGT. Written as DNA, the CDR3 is TGTGCCAGCAGTTACGGGGGGACAAGGAGGAACAATGAGCAGTTCTTC. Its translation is CASSYGGTRRNNEQFF.

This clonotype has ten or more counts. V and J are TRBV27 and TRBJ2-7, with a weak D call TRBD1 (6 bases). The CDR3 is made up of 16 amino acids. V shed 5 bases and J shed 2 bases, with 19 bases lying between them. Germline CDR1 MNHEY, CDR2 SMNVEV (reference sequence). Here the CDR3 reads CASSQQLRQVAYEQYF. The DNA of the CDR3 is TGTGCCAGCAGTCAACAACTTCGACAGGTCGCCTACGAGCAGTACTTC.

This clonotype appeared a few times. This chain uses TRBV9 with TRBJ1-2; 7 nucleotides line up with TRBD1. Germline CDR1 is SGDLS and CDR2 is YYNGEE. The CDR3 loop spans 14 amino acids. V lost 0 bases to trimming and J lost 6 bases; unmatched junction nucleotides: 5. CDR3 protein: CASSVDEGANGYTF. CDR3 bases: TGTGCCAGCAGCGTAGATGAGGGGGCGAATGGCTACACCTTC.

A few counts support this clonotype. CDR3 loop: CASSQGSASGYQETQYF. In DNA, the CDR3 is TGCGCCAGCAGCCAGGGGTCGGCGTCTGGGTACCAAGAGACCCAGTACTTC. The rearrangement joins TRBV4-1 to TRBJ2-5; D gene uncertain. V was shortened by 3 bases and J by 0 bases, with 17 bases between the two germline ends. The CDR3 covers 17 residues. Germline V gene lookup returns CDR1 MGHRA and CDR2 YSYEKL.

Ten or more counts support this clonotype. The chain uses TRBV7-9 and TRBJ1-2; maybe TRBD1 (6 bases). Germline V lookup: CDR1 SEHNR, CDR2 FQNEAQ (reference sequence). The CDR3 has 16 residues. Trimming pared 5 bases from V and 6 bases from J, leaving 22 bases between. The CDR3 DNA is TGTGCCAGCAGCCGCAGCACAGGGTGGTCTTTTAATGGCTACACCTTC. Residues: CASSRSTGWSFNGYTF.

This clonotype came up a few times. The CDR3 sequence: CATSLLAGGVNEQFF. CDR3 DNA sequence: TGTGCCACCAGCCTCCTAGCGGGAGGCGTCAATGAGCAGTTCTTC. This chain connects TRBV15 to TRBJ2-1, with TRBD2 matching 11 bases. The CDR3 runs to 15 residues. V lost 5 bases, J lost 6 bases, and 6 bases stayed unmatched. In germline, CDR1 is LNHNV, CDR2 YYDKDF (reference sequence).

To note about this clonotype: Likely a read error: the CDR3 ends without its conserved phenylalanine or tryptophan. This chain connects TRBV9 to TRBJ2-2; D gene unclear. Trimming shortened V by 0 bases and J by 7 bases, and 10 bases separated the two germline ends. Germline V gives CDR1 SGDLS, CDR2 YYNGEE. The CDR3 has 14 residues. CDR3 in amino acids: CASSVGSRSGELFL. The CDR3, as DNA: TGTGCCAGCAGCGTAGGGAGCAGGAGCGGGGAGCTGTTTCTT.

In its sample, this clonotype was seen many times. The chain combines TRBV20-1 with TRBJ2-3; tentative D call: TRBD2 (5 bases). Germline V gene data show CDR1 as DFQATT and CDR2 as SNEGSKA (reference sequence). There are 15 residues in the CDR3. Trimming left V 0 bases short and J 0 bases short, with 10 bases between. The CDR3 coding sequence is TGCAGTGCTAGAGATCTCGGCGGGAGCACAGATACGCAGTATTTT. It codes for CSARDLGGSTDTQYF.

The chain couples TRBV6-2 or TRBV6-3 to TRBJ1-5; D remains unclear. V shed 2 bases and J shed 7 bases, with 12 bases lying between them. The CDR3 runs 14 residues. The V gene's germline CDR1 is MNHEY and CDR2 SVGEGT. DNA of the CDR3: TGTGCCAGCAGTTACGTAGGGTTTGGGCAGCCCCAGCATTTT. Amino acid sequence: CASSYVGFGQPQHF.

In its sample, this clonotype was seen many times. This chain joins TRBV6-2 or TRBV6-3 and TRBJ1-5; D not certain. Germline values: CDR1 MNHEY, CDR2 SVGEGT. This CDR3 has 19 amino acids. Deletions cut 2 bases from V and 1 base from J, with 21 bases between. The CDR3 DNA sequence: TGTGCCAGCAGTTACACTCGAGGACGGAGGGATATAAGCAATCAGCCCCAGCATTTT. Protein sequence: CASSYTRGRRDISNQPQHF.

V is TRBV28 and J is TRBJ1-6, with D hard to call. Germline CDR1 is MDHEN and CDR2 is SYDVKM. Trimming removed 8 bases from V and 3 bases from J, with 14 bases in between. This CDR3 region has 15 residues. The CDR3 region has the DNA TGTGCCAGCGCTGAACAGCGGGGCTATAATTCACCCCTCCACTTT. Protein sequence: CASAEQRGYNSPLHF.

The CDR3 coding sequence is TGTGCCAGCTCCCAGGACTGGGTCACAGATACGCAGTATTTT. It specifies CASSQDWVTDTQYF. J is TRBJ2-3 and V is TRBV25-1; a weak D match, TRBD2 (5 bases). Germline loops: CDR1 MGHDK, CDR2 SYGVNS. The V gene lost 8 bases and the J gene lost 2 bases, with 14 bases spanning the gap. The CDR3 extends over 14 amino acids.

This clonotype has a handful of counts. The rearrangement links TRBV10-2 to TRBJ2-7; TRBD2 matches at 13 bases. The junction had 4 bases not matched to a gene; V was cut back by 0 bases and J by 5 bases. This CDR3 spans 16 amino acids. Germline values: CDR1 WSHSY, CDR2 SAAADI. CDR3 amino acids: CASSESQGLAGDEQYF. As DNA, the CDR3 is TGCGCCAGCAGTGAGTCGCAAGGACTAGCGGGAGACGAGCAGTACTTC.

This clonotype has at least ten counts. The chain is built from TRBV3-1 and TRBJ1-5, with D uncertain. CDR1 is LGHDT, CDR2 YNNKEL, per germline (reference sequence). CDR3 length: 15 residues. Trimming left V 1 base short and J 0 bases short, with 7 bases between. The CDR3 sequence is CASSQGYRSNQPQHF. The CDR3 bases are TGTGCCAGCAGCCAAGGGTATCGTAGCAATCAGCCCCAGCATTTT.